These 30 T cell receptor beta chains were all obtained from the same sample, sequenced in a study of blood T cell repertoires in COVID-19. The repertoire was sequenced with immunoSEQ multiplex PCR; TCRdb's copy has only in-frame clones and lacks some. This sample has a few hundred thousand clones; roughly 89% occur once, and the top ten carry 10%. Sequencing was carried out using PBMCs or T cells enriched from blood (not recorded which). These receptors came from a man younger than 35 with acute COVID-19.

The genes are TRBV4-3 and TRBJ2-1, with 10 nucleotides matching TRBD1. The CDR3 consists of 18 residues. With 9 bases clipped from V and 1 base from J, the junction kept 15 bases outside the gene matches. Germline V gives CDR1 LGHNA, CDR2 YSLEER. CDR3 in amino acids: CASTPGTGAPNSYNEQFF. The CDR3 DNA is TGCGCCAGTACACCCGGGACAGGGGCCCCAAATTCCTACAATGAGCAGTTCTTC.

The rearrangement uses TRBV28 and TRBJ2-3, with TRBD2 matching 7 bases. Germline CDR1 is MDHEN and CDR2 is SYDVKM. J lost 0 bases, V lost 6 bases, and 3 bases had no gene match. The CDR3 consists of 14 residues. The CDR3 bases are TGTGCCAGCAGCCCGACTAGCAGCACAGATACGCAGTATTTT. Translated: CASSPTSSTDTQYF.

The V and J genes are TRBV10-3 and TRBJ2-5; D might be TRBD1 (6 bases). The ends were cut back, 8 bases at V and 2 bases at J, with 12 bases in the middle. This CDR3 has 13 residues. Germline V gene sequence: CDR1 ENHRY, CDR2 SYGVKD. CDR3 in amino acids: CAIRGQTQETQYF. CDR3 bases: TGTGCCATCCGGGGACAAACTCAAGAGACCCAGTACTTC.

The V gene is TRBV19, the J gene TRBJ1-1; TRBD1 is a possible D gene (5 bases). Deletions cut 3 bases from V and 4 bases from J, with 27 bases between. CDR3 length: 19 amino acids. CDR1 is LNHDA, CDR2 SQIVND, per germline (reference sequence). The CDR3: CASSISIVADRGTGTEAFF. In DNA, the CDR3 is TGTGCCAGTAGTATTTCCATTGTAGCGGACCGGGGGACGGGCACTGAAGCTTTCTTT.

The chain is built from TRBV28 and TRBJ2-6; 9 nucleotides agree with TRBD1. Germline CDR1 is MDHEN and CDR2 is SYDVKM. V was clipped by 5 bases and J by 4 bases; unmatched bases: 9. This CDR3 contains 17 residues. The DNA of the CDR3 is TGTGCCAGCAGTGTACCGGGACAGGGTACCGGGGCCAACGTCCTGACTTTC. Residues: CASSVPGQGTGANVLTF.

This chain links TRBV6-4 with TRBJ1-5, with D possibly TRBD1 on 6 matching bases. The V gene's germline CDR1 is MRHNA and CDR2 SNTAGT. V lost 5 bases to trimming and J lost 7 bases, with 15 bases between them. CDR3 length equals 14 residues. The CDR3 loop is CASSLDSQGQPQHF. The CDR3 region has the DNA TGTGCCAGCAGTCTGGACAGCCAAGGGCAGCCCCAGCATTTT.

In its sample, this clone was seen a few times. The chain joins TRBV4-3 to TRBJ2-1; TRBD1 is a possible D gene (5 bases). Trimming took 0 bases from V and 5 from J, leaving 11 bases between them. Per germline, CDR1 LGHNA and CDR2 YSLEER. The CDR3 is 15 amino acids. The CDR3 DNA sequence: TGCGCCAGCAGCCAAGATCGCCAGGGCGACAATGAGCAGTTCTTC. This codes for CASSQDRQGDNEQFF.

V gene TRBV19 combines with J gene TRBJ1-5, with TRBD1 matching over 7 bases. This CDR3 region has 15 residues. The germline gives CDR1 LNHDA, CDR2 SQIVND (reference sequence). V dropped 3 bases and J dropped 3; count of bases not matched to a gene: 5. The CDR3 is CASSMGQRLNQPQHF. In DNA, the CDR3 is TGTGCCAGTAGTATGGGACAGAGGCTCAATCAGCCCCAGCATTTT.

The chain links TRBV18 to TRBJ2-7, with 7 bases aligning to TRBD1. V lost 5 bases to trimming and J lost 5 bases; unmatched junction nucleotides: 6. In germline, CDR1 is KGHSH, CDR2 LQKENI. The CDR3 consists of 13 residues. The CDR3 bases are TGTGCCAGCTCAAGCCCGACAGGGAACGAGCAGTACTTC. Residues: CASSSPTGNEQYF.

The chain is built from TRBV4-3 and TRBJ1-3; maybe TRBD1 (5 bases). This CDR3 spans 16 amino acids. Germline V gene lookup returns CDR1 LGHNA and CDR2 YSLEER. V was cut by 0 bases and J by 9 bases, with 18 bases left in between. DNA for the CDR3: TGCGCCAGCAGCCAAGATGGAGACAGCCCAATAACCACCATATATTTT. Residues: CASSQDGDSPITTIYF.

This clone was seen a few times. The V gene is TRBV7-8, the J gene TRBJ2-1; D might be TRBD1 (6 bases). Germline CDR1 is SGHVS and CDR2 is FQNEAQ. CDR3 length equals 14 residues. V was trimmed by 10 bases and J by 11 bases, leaving 24 bases between them. CDR3 DNA: TGTGCCACGACAGGTGAATCCTCGCGGGCCAAGCAGTTCTTC. Translated: CATTGESSRAKQFF.

The rearrangement joins TRBV30 to TRBJ2-5; possible D gene TRBD1, 6 bases. The CDR3 sequence is 15 residues long. The germline CDR1 and CDR2 sequences are GTSNPN and SVGIG (reference sequence). V lost 4 bases and J 1 base, leaving 16 bases between the germline ends. CDR3 DNA: TGTGCCTGGACCCCCCTTTGGGACACCCAAGAGACCCAGTACTTC. This codes for CAWTPLWDTQETQYF.

This chain links TRBV7-9 with TRBJ1-2; TRBD1 is a possible D gene (6 bases). V lost 5 bases and J lost 3, with 10 bases in between. This CDR3 is built from 13 residues. The germline V gene encodes CDR1 SEHNR and CDR2 FQNEAQ (reference sequence). CDR3 loop: CASSETGDYGYTF. In DNA form, the CDR3 reads TGTGCCAGCAGCGAGACAGGCGACTATGGCTACACCTTC.

The chain combines TRBV3-1 (or the pseudogene TRBV3-2) with TRBJ2-3; 10 nucleotides agree with TRBD2. CDR3 length: 12 residues. The trim removed 7 bases at V and 12 bases at J, leaving 7 bases unmatched. Germline-derived CDR1 and CDR2 are LGHDT and YNNKEL (reference sequence). CDR3 coding DNA: TGTGCCAGCACCCAGAGGACTAGCGGACAGTATTTT. Translation gives CASTQRTSGQYF.

Concerning this clone itself: One junction end does not reproduce the germline sequence, and a read error may be involved. The genes are TRBV11-2 and TRBJ2-1; D is perhaps TRBD2 (9 bases). Germline CDR1 and CDR2: SGHAT and FQNNGV. The CDR3 has 19 residues. CDR3: CASSPFPGTGFRVGREGVF. In DNA, the CDR3 is TGTGCCAGCAGCCCTTTTCCCGGGACAGGTTTCCGCGTCGGGCGGGAGGGCGTCTTC.

This clone was counted once. V gene TRBV28 combines with J gene TRBJ2-7; TRBD1 agrees at 10 bases. Germline trimming cut 3 bases from V and 4 bases from J; bases unmatched to any gene: 12. This CDR3 is built from 17 residues. Germline lookup yields CDR1 MDHEN and CDR2 SYDVKM. CDR3 in amino acids: CASSFWTPGTGAYEQYF. Written as DNA, the CDR3 is TGTGCCAGCAGTTTTTGGACCCCAGGGACAGGGGCTTACGAGCAGTACTTC.

CDR3 region: CASSDQDGDTEAFF. The CDR3 bases are TGTGCCAGCAGCGACCAAGACGGGGACACTGAAGCTTTCTTT. The chain couples TRBV9 to TRBJ1-1, with D unclear. The CDR3 spans 14 residues. In germline, CDR1 is SGDLS, CDR2 YYNGEE. V dropped 3 bases and J dropped 3 bases, with 12 bases sitting between them.

V gene TRBV6-6 combines with J gene TRBJ2-4; 8 bases fit TRBD1. The end of the DNA is better explained by TRBJ2-5, so the J call may be wrong. The CDR3 loop spans 13 amino acids. Germline CDR1 reads MNHNY; CDR2 reads SVGAGI (reference sequence). CDR3 region: CASSYSGQATQYF. The CDR3 DNA sequence: TGTGCCAGCAGTTACTCGGGACAGGCGACCCAGTACTTC.

J is TRBJ1-5 and V is TRBV19; D is undetermined. In germline, CDR1 is LNHDA, CDR2 SQIVND (reference sequence). CDR3 length: 14 residues. V lost 2 bases and J 1 base, leaving 6 bases between the germline ends. The CDR3 loop reads CASSIQASNQPQHF. The CDR3, as DNA: TGTGCCAGTAGTATACAGGCGAGCAATCAGCCCCAGCATTTT.

The rearrangement uses TRBV3-1 (or the pseudogene TRBV3-2) and TRBJ2-2, with 8 nucleotides matching TRBD2. Germline-derived CDR1 and CDR2 are LGHDT and YNNKEL (reference sequence). V lost 3 bases and J lost 6; bases outside the gene matches: 9. This CDR3 has 16 residues. CDR3 residues: CASSQSPGLDSGELFF. The CDR3 DNA follows: TGTGCCAGCAGCCAGTCCCCGGGACTAGATTCCGGGGAGCTGTTTTTT.

J is TRBJ2-5 and V is TRBV30, with 11 bases aligning to TRBD2. Looked up from germline, CDR1 is GTSNPN and CDR2 is SVGIG (reference sequence). J lost 3 bases, V lost 4 bases, and 10 bases had no gene match. The CDR3 consists of 16 residues. CDR3 sequence (DNA): TGTGCCTGGAAGGAGCTGGGGACTAGCGGAAAAGAGACCCAGTACTTC. Its translation is CAWKELGTSGKETQYF. Variable domain in full (rest from reference TRBV30 and TRBJ2-5): SQTIHQWPATLVQPVGSPLSLECTVEGTSNPNLYWYRQAAGRGLQLLFYSVGIGQISSEVPQNLSASRPQDRQFILSSKKLLLSDSGFYLCAWKELGTSGKETQYFGPGTRLLVL.

The chain links TRBV11-2 to TRBJ2-1; no clear D. The CDR3 length is 14 residues. Germline CDR1 is SGHAT and CDR2 is FQNNGV. Trimming removed 5 bases from V and 3 bases from J, with 11 bases in between. This CDR3 reads CASSDTQIYNEQFF. In nucleotides, the CDR3 is TGTGCCAGCAGCGACACCCAGATCTACAATGAGCAGTTCTTC.

As regards this clone: Within the sample, other DNA sequences also encode this same CDR3. CDR3 amino acids: CASSQDPGGTYEQYF. The CDR3 nucleotides read TGCGCCAGCAGCCAAGATCCGGGAGGGACCTACGAGCAGTACTTC. V is TRBV4-1 and J is TRBJ2-7; 8 nucleotides agree with TRBD2. V gave up 0 bases and J gave up 2 bases; unmatched junction bases: 3. The CDR3 has 15 residues. CDR1 and CDR2 (germline): MGHRA, YSYEKL.

The chain carries TRBV11-3 and TRBJ2-5; maybe TRBD2 (6 bases). There are 13 residues in the CDR3. The germline V gene encodes CDR1 SGHNT and CDR2 YENEEA. V dropped 3 bases and J dropped 5 bases, with 10 bases sitting between them. Here the CDR3 reads CASSFRLAETQYF. The DNA of the CDR3 is TGTGCCAGCAGCTTTCGGCTAGCGGAGACCCAGTACTTC.

V gene TRBV2 combines with J gene TRBJ2-5, with 7 bases matching TRBD1. Germline-derived CDR1 and CDR2 are SNHLY and FYNNEI. The junction had 6 bases not matched to a gene; V was cut back by 6 bases and J by 5 bases. This CDR3 comprises 13 residues. Written as DNA, the CDR3 is TGTGCCAGCAGGAGGGGGCGGGCGGAGACCCAGTACTTC. Translating it yields CASRRGRAETQYF.

This clone appeared once. CDR3 sequence reads: CSVEARGAFF. The DNA of the CDR3 is TGCAGCGTTGAAGCCCGCGGGGCTTTCTTT. This rearrangement joins TRBV29-1 to TRBJ1-1; the D is unclear. V was shortened by 1 base and J by 11 bases, with 8 bases between the two germline ends. Per the germline V gene, CDR1 is SQVTM and CDR2 is ANQGSEA. The CDR3 extends over 10 amino acids.

The chain employs TRBV27 and TRBJ1-5; 7 bases match TRBD1. CDR3 length equals 12 residues. The V gene end was trimmed by 8 bases and the J gene end by 8 bases; junction bases not matched to a gene: 6. Germline assignment: CDR1 MNHEY and CDR2 SMNVEV (reference sequence). In DNA form, the CDR3 reads TGTGCCAGCGCGACAGGGTATGAGCCCCAGCATTTT. Protein product: CASATGYEPQHF.

This chain joins TRBV19 and TRBJ1-2; D unclear. Trimming took 4 bases from V and 7 from J, leaving 19 bases between them. Germline V gene sequence: CDR1 LNHDA, CDR2 SQIVND (reference sequence). The CDR3 sequence is 15 residues long. In DNA, the CDR3 is TGTGCCAGTAGTACCCCAGCCCGAGGCGGGATTGGCTACACCTTC. It specifies CASSTPARGGIGYTF.

The gene calls are TRBV6-5 and TRBJ1-4; D not resolved. V lost 5 bases to trimming and J lost 0 bases, with 10 bases between them. Germline CDR1 and CDR2: MNHEY and SVGAGI. This CDR3 has 15 residues. The CDR3 bases are TGTGCCAGCAGTCCCCTAACCGCAACTAATGAAAAACTGTTTTTT. This translates into CASSPLTATNEKLFF.

J is TRBJ1-1 and V is TRBV5-4; no reliable D call. This CDR3 is 13 amino acids long. V lost 3 bases, J lost 1 base, and 7 bases lay in between. From germline, CDR1 is SGHNT and CDR2 YYREEE (reference sequence). The CDR3 is CASSSRPNTEAFF. The CDR3 DNA reads as TGTGCCAGCAGCTCTCGTCCGAACACTGAAGCTTTCTTT.